This T cell receptor (beta chain) was observed in a study of cytomegalovirus exposure and HLA in healthy donors. The study's findings and limits: Follow-up analysis later connected one missense variant in DCLRE1C with trimming of TCR beta V- and J-genes. In an earlier analysis, in approximately 570 donors, most V segments appeared productive either ~90% or ~30% of the time. An analysis that was carried out later associated approximately 15,000 TCR beta sequences with HLA alleles at 0.05 false discovery rate.

The CDR3 contains 15 residues. The germline CDR1 and CDR2 sequences are LGHNA and YSLEER. V lost 1 base and J lost 5, with 12 bases in between. The PCR contained 60 Vbeta and 13 Jbeta primers. Here immunoSEQ multiplex PCR was the method, and the copy in TCRdb shows in-frame clones only, minus some. The sample consists of 90,000 to 110,000 clones, approximately 69% of them appearing once. The sample holds one count of this clone. Its specificity is unknown. Sequencing input: PBMCs. J is TRBJ2-1 and V is TRBV4-3; possibly TRBD2 for D (6 bases). The clonotype was recovered from a man between 25 and 39 years old in good health and CMV-seronegative. The CDR3 here is CASSQGLTRNNEQFF. The CDR3 DNA follows: TGCGCCAGCAGCCAAGGTCTGACTAGGAACAATGAGCAGTTCTTC.